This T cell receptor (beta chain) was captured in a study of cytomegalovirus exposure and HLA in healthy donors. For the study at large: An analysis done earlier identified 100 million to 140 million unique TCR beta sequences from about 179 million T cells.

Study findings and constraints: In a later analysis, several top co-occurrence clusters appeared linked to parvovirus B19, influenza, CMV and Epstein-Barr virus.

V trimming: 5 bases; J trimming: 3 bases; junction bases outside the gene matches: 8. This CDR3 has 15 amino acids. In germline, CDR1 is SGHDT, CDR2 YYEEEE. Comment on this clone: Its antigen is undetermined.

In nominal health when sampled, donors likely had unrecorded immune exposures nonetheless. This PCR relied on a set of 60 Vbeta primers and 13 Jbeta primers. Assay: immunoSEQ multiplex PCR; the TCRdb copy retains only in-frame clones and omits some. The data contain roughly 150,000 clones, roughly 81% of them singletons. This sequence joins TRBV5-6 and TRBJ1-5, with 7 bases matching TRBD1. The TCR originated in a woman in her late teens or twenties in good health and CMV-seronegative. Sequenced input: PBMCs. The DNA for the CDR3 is TGTGCCAGCAGTCTAATCGGGACAGACAATCAGCCCCAGCATTTT. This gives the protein CASSLIGTDNQPQHF.